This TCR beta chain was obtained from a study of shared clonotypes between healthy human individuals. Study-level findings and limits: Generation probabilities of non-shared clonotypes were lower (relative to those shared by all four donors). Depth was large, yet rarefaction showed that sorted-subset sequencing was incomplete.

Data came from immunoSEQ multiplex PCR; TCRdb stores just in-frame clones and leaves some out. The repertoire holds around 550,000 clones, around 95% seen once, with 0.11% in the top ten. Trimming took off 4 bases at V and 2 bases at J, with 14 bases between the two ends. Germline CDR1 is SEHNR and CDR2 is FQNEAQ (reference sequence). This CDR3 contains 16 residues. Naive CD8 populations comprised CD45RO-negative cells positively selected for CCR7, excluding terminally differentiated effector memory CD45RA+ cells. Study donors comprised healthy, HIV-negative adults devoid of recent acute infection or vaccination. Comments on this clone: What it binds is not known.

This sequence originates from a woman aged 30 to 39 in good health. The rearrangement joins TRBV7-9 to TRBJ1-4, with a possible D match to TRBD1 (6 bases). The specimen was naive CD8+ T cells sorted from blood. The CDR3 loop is CASSSNWGPTNEKLFF. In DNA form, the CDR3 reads TGTGCCAGCAGCTCGAACTGGGGGCCCACTAATGAAAAACTGTTTTTT.